This T cell receptor beta chain came from a study of beta chain features in type 1 diabetes. Study findings and constraints: Patients' naive, central memory and regulatory TCRB repertoires appeared more alike than those of healthy donors.

The entirety of the isolated RNA underwent reverse transcription, so expressed TCRB transcripts were sequenced. TCRdb's copy holds only in-frame clones and misses some; the assay was immunoSEQ multiplex PCR. The sample consists of 80,000 to 90,000 clones, 25% to 35% of them appearing once. The germline V and J ends were trimmed by 4 bases and 3 bases, with 13 bases remaining between them. The CDR3 runs 14 residues. This clone appeared many times. Its antigen is not identified. The chain has TRBV23-1 and TRBJ2-7, with D possibly being TRBD1 (5 bases). TRBV23-1 is an open reading frame whose function is uncertain. Material: stem cell memory CD4+ T cells from blood. This TCR derives from a woman younger than 30 in good health. The CDR3 loop reads CASSRADRYYEQYF. The CDR3 bases are TGCGCCAGCAGTCGAGCAGACAGATACTACGAGCAGTACTTC.